A single sample is the source of the 27 T cell receptor beta chains below, sequenced in a study of CD8 T cells in Susac syndrome. With random hexamers, reverse transcription was performed on roughly 0.5 to 1 ug of RNA. TCRdb redid the calling of the immunoSEQ multiplex PCR reads with MiXCR, one entry per CDR3 protein. The table has 200,000 or so distinct CDR3 sequences, 90% to 95% seen once. The sample consisted of CD4+ T cells from PBMCs. These receptors all stem from a human donor with multiple sclerosis.

V is TRBV4-1 and J is TRBJ2-7; no clear D. V was cut by 4 bases and J by 3 bases, with 16 bases left in between. This CDR3 contains 15 residues. CDR1 is MGHRA, CDR2 YSYEKL, per germline. CDR3 coding DNA: TGCGCCAGCAGCCTCGGAACTCATTGGGGCTACGAGCAGTACTTC. Translation: CASSLGTHWGYEQYF.

This chain joins TRBV12-3 or TRBV12-4 and TRBJ2-1; D gene uncertain. This CDR3 spans 12 amino acids. V dropped 3 bases and J dropped 8 bases, with 8 bases sitting between them. CDR3: CASSFVVDEQFF. CDR3 sequence (DNA): TGTGCCAGCAGTTTCGTTGTCGATGAGCAGTTCTTC.

This clonotype was recorded only once. CDR3 protein: CASSLAVGTDTEAFF. The CDR3, as DNA: TGCGCCAGCAGCTTGGCCGTGGGGACGGACACTGAAGCTTTCTTT. The chain is built from TRBV5-1 and TRBJ1-1; D is possibly TRBD1 (5 bases). The V gene's germline CDR1 is SGHRS and CDR2 YFSETQ. The CDR3 runs 15 residues. The V end was cut by 0 bases, the J end by 3 bases, with 12 bases between.

The chain recombines TRBV29-1 with TRBJ1-2; weak D call: TRBD1 (6 bases). CDR3 length: 13 residues. V lost 6 bases and J 4 bases, leaving 15 bases between the germline ends. Germline V gene sequence: CDR1 SQVTM, CDR2 ANQGSEA. In nucleotides, the CDR3 is TGCAGCGTCGCCCTCTCAGGGGCCTATGGCTACACCTTC. Protein sequence: CSVALSGAYGYTF.

This chain links TRBV9 with TRBJ2-1; D may be TRBD1 or TRBD2 (5 bases each). Germline CDR1 is SGDLS and CDR2 is YYNGEE. CDR3 length: 15 residues. Trimming removed 0 bases at V and 8 bases at J, with 15 bases between. Here the CDR3 reads CASSVGDVRGDEQFF. The CDR3 DNA sequence: TGTGCCAGCAGCGTAGGAGACGTCAGAGGGGATGAGCAGTTCTTC. Full variable domain (missing parts from reference TRBV9 and TRBJ2-1): DSGVTQTPKHLITATGQRVTLRCSPRSGDLSVYWYQQSLDQGLQFLIQYYNGEERAKGNILERFSAQQFPDLHSELNLSSLELGDSALYFCASSVGDVRGDEQFFGPGTRLTVL.

The V and J genes are TRBV5-1 and TRBJ2-2; D gene uncertain. The germline gives CDR1 SGHRS, CDR2 YFSETQ. V dropped 1 base and J dropped 4 bases, with 8 bases sitting between them. The CDR3 totals 14 residues. CDR3 DNA sequence: TGCGCCAGCAGCTTGCAAGGAACCACCGGGGAGCTGTTTTTT. It codes for CASSLQGTTGELFF.

The J gene is TRBJ2-1, the V gene TRBV3-1; possible D gene TRBD2, 6 bases. Trimming removed 4 bases from V and 3 bases from J, with 13 bases in between. CDR3 length equals 15 residues. Germline CDR1 LGHDT, CDR2 YNNKEL (reference sequence). CDR3 sequence reads: CASSLNPSDYNEQFF. The CDR3, as DNA: TGTGCCAGCAGCCTAAACCCTAGCGACTACAATGAGCAGTTCTTC.

The genes are TRBV7-9 and TRBJ2-5; TRBD1 agrees at 7 bases. V was clipped by 5 bases and J by 1 base; unmatched bases: 4. This CDR3 is built from 14 residues. From germline, CDR1 is SEHNR and CDR2 FQNEAQ (reference sequence). DNA for the CDR3: TGTGCCAGCAGCAGAGGGGACAGCCAAGAGACCCAGTACTTC. This encodes CASSRGDSQETQYF.

The V call is TRBV9, the J call TRBJ2-2, with a possible D match to TRBD2 (6 bases). The CDR3 is 16 amino acids. The ends were cut back, 5 bases at V and 6 bases at J, with 20 bases in the middle. Germline V lookup: CDR1 SGDLS, CDR2 YYNGEE. The CDR3 sequence is CASSRRGGERPGELFF. Here the CDR3 DNA reads TGTGCCAGCAGTCGGAGGGGTGGCGAACGGCCCGGGGAGCTGTTTTTT.

The chain recombines TRBV29-1 with TRBJ1-1; D ambiguous. CDR3 length equals 14 residues. Trimming took off 6 bases at V and 7 bases at J, with 21 bases between the two ends. From germline, CDR1 is SQVTM and CDR2 ANQGSEA. CDR3 residues: CSVPVLGRRVEAFF. CDR3 DNA sequence: TGCAGCGTCCCGGTATTGGGTCGGCGAGTTGAAGCTTTCTTT.

The CDR3 loop is CASSLEGPPQETQYF. CDR3 coding DNA: TGCGCCAGCAGCTTGGAGGGGCCACCCCAAGAGACCCAGTACTTC. The V gene is TRBV5-1, the J gene TRBJ2-5; D is perhaps TRBD1 (5 bases). Germline-derived CDR1 and CDR2 are SGHRS and YFSETQ. V was clipped by 0 bases and J by 1 base, with 10 bases between them. The length of the CDR3 is 15 residues.

This clonotype was seen a single time. The gene calls are TRBV29-1 and TRBJ1-5, with D perhaps TRBD1 (5 bases). The CDR3 totals 12 residues. Trimming removed 4 bases at V and 5 bases at J, with 9 bases between. The germline gives CDR1 SQVTM, CDR2 ANQGSEA. The CDR3 sequence is CSVGGGDQPQHF. Written as DNA, the CDR3 is TGCAGCGTTGGAGGAGGGGATCAGCCCCAGCATTTT.

This sequence joins TRBV30 and TRBJ1-5, with D uncertain. Trimming removed 5 bases at V and 0 bases at J, with 8 bases between. The CDR3 spans 13 residues. Germline loops: CDR1 GTSNPN, CDR2 SVGIG (reference sequence). CDR3 nucleotides: TGTGCCTGGTCGAAGGATAGCAATCAGCCCCAGCATTTT. Its protein is CAWSKDSNQPQHF.

The chain carries TRBV29-1 and TRBJ2-7, with 7 bases that match TRBD1. Germline CDR1 is SQVTM and CDR2 is ANQGSEA. CDR3 length: 13 amino acids. V lost 8 bases to trimming and J lost 2 bases; unmatched junction nucleotides: 9. The CDR3 protein is CSIATGVPYEQYF. In nucleotides, the CDR3 is TGCAGCATAGCCACAGGGGTCCCCTACGAGCAGTACTTC.

The chain uses TRBV28 and TRBJ2-7; either TRBD1 or TRBD2 may supply D (5 bases each). V was clipped by 5 bases and J by 3 bases, with 17 bases between them. The V gene's germline CDR1 is MDHEN and CDR2 SYDVKM. The CDR3 runs 15 residues. Written as DNA, the CDR3 is TGTGCCAGCAGTCCTGGGGACCTCAACCTCTACGAGCAGTACTTC. Its translation is CASSPGDLNLYEQYF.

For the CDR3, the DNA is TGTGCCTGGAGTGTGGGACTTGCCTACGAGCAGTACTTC. Its translation is CAWSVGLAYEQYF. The chain carries TRBV30 and TRBJ2-7; weak D call: TRBD2 (6 bases). Trimming cost V 0 bases and J 2 bases, with 8 bases left between them. The length of the CDR3 is 13 residues. CDR1 is GTSNPN and CDR2 is SVGIG in the germline V gene (reference sequence).

The V call is TRBV10-3, the J call TRBJ2-3, with unresolved D. The germline CDR1 and CDR2 sequences are ENHRY and SYGVKD. The ends were cut back, 3 bases at V and 3 bases at J, with 4 bases in the middle. This CDR3 contains 12 residues. The CDR3 reads CAISDRTDTQYF. The CDR3 bases are TGTGCCATCAGTGACAGGACAGATACGCAGTATTTT.

The rearrangement joins TRBV11-2 to TRBJ2-1; 7 nucleotides line up with TRBD2. The CDR3 loop spans 14 amino acids. CDR1 is SGHAT and CDR2 is FQNNGV in the germline V gene. The junction had 5 bases not matched to a gene; V was cut back by 3 bases and J by 6 bases. The CDR3 coding sequence is TGTGCCAGCAGCTTCTCTCTAGCGGCCAATGAGCAGTTCTTC. Amino acid sequence: CASSFSLAANEQFF.

The gene calls are TRBV9 and TRBJ2-5; 8 nucleotides match TRBD2. The CDR3 extends over 14 amino acids. V gave up 3 bases and J gave up 5 bases; unmatched junction bases: 6. CDR1 and CDR2 from the germline V gene are SGDLS and YYNGEE. In DNA, the CDR3 is TGTGCCAGCAGCGCCCGGGAGGGCCGGGAGACCCAGTACTTC. Translating it yields CASSAREGRETQYF.

The chain recombines TRBV12-3 or TRBV12-4 with TRBJ2-1; 11 nucleotides agree with TRBD2. The V and J ends lost 4 bases and 7 bases, in that order; junction bases with no gene match: 18. This CDR3 comprises 19 residues. The CDR3 DNA sequence: TGTGCCAGCAGTTCTTACCTCCGCGGTCTAGCGGGAGGCGATAATGAGCAGTTCTTC. It yields the protein CASSSYLRGLAGGDNEQFF.

The rearrangement uses TRBV15 and TRBJ1-5, with 12 positions matching TRBD1. CDR3 size: 17 residues. CDR1 and CDR2 from the germline V gene are LNHNV and YYDKDF (reference sequence). With V trimmed by 4 bases and J by 4 bases, 8 bases remained unmatched. The CDR3 loop is CATSTGTGGLLNQPQHF. The CDR3 DNA follows: TGTGCCACCAGCACCGGGACAGGGGGCTTGCTTAATCAGCCCCAGCATTTT.

This chain joins TRBV20-1 and TRBJ2-3, with 9 bases matching TRBD2. The germline V gene encodes CDR1 DFQATT and CDR2 SNEGSKA (reference sequence). The J segment lost 4 bases and the V segment lost 6 bases, leaving 8 bases of the junction unmatched. The CDR3 is 14 amino acids. CDR3 in amino acids: CSANLAGVSDTQYF. DNA of the CDR3: TGCAGTGCCAATTTAGCGGGGGTATCAGATACGCAGTATTTT.

The chain combines TRBV27 with TRBJ1-5; 8 nucleotides align to TRBD1. The CDR3 sequence is 16 residues long. J was trimmed by 4 bases and V by 4 bases; bases with no gene match: 9. The germline V gene encodes CDR1 MNHEY and CDR2 SMNVEV (reference sequence). The CDR3 DNA is TGTGCCAGCAGTTCCTCCCGGACAGGGCGGAATCAGCCCCAGCATTTT. Protein: CASSSSRTGRNQPQHF.

The V and J genes are TRBV25-1 and TRBJ1-5; tentative D call: TRBD1 (6 bases). Germline CDR1 and CDR2: MGHDK and SYGVNS. V lost 3 bases, J lost 5 bases, and 11 bases lay in between. There are 14 residues in the CDR3. CDR3 coding DNA: TGTGCCAGCAGTGACAGGGGTTCATATCAGCCCCAGCATTTT. This translates into CASSDRGSYQPQHF.

The chain is built from TRBV7-8 and TRBJ2-7; D possibly matches TRBD1 or TRBD2 (5 bases each). The CDR3 contains 14 residues. Germline V gene data show CDR1 as SGHVS and CDR2 as FQNEAQ. The V and J ends lost 7 bases and 1 base respectively, with 14 bases between them. This CDR3 is CASTRGTVSYEQYF. Here the CDR3 DNA reads TGTGCCAGCACCCGAGGGACGGTTTCCTACGAGCAGTACTTC.

The chain carries TRBV29-1 and TRBJ2-1; no clear D gene. Between the trimmed V and J ends, which lost 4 bases and 10 bases, there was a span of 8 bases. The germline CDR1 and CDR2 sequences are SQVTM and ANQGSEA. The CDR3 is 10 amino acids. CDR3 residues: CSVGEWEQFF. In DNA form, the CDR3 reads TGCAGCGTTGGGGAATGGGAGCAGTTCTTC.

The chain employs TRBV19 and TRBJ2-1, with TRBD2 matching 7 bases. CDR3 length equals 13 residues. Germline CDR1 LNHDA, CDR2 SQIVND (reference sequence). Unmatched junction bases numbered 6, after V lost 7 bases and J lost 6 bases. The CDR3 loop is CASKGGRVNEQFF. CDR3 in DNA: TGTGCCAGTAAAGGAGGGAGGGTCAATGAGCAGTTCTTC.